These T cell receptor beta chains were read from a single sample in a study of monozygotic twins with inflammatory bowel disease. TCRdb derives one entry per CDR3 protein from the 5' RACE reads, leaving out DNA. With around 400,000 distinct CDR3 sequences in the sample, the ten largest clones hold about 2.3%. The sample consisted of blood. Receptor source: a human donor with ulcerative colitis or Crohn's disease, or a healthy co-twin of an affected twin (not recorded which). Each CDR3 is given with its conserved first and last residue.

V gene,J gene,CDR3 protein
TRBV6-1,TRBJ1-2,CASTGLDGYTF
TRBV6-6,TRBJ1-2,CASSRQEEYGYTF
TRBV2,TRBJ2-1,CASGLTSDNEQFF
TRBV28,TRBJ1-2,CASMQAYGYTF
TRBV7-9,TRBJ2-5,CASSLALAPGGQETQYF
TRBV7-6,TRBJ2-2,CASSPTGGINTGELFF
TRBV30,TRBJ2-3,CAWSVRWGGMTDTQYF
TRBV12-3/TRBV12-4,TRBJ1-1,CASRTGPEAFF
TRBV15,TRBJ2-6,CATSREVRLSGANVLTF
TRBV4-1,TRBJ2-2,CASSQEVRVDGELFF
TRBV5-1,TRBJ1-2,CASSLEVGRNYGYTF
TRBV7-9,TRBJ1-1,CASSDQLTEAFF
TRBV5-6,TRBJ2-5,CASRYSGGGPPSQYF
TRBV7-2,TRBJ2-3,CASSQSGGAGRDTQYF